The clone carrying this T cell receptor (beta chain) was picked up a small number of times. The source of the sample is a study of cytomegalovirus exposure and HLA in healthy donors. Across the whole study: As released early, the data held about 85 million unique TCRs from HLA-typed donors.

The V segment lost 5 bases and the J segment 0 bases; nucleotides outside the gene matches: 2. CDR1 and CDR2 (germline): SGHTA, FQGTGA. The CDR3 consists of 14 residues. It was with 60 Vbeta and 13 Jbeta primers that the PCR ran. This table comes from immunoSEQ multiplex PCR, and its TCRdb copy is limited to in-frame clones, with some not included. The sample has approximately 190,000 clones; around 80% are singletons. The receptor comes from a man aged 35 to 55 in good health and CMV-seropositive. Source material: PBMCs. The rearrangement links TRBV7-3 to TRBJ2-7; the match to TRBD2 covers 9 bases. The CDR3 region is CASSLAGTSYEQYF. The CDR3 coding sequence is TGTGCCAGCAGCCTAGCGGGGACCTCCTACGAGCAGTACTTC.